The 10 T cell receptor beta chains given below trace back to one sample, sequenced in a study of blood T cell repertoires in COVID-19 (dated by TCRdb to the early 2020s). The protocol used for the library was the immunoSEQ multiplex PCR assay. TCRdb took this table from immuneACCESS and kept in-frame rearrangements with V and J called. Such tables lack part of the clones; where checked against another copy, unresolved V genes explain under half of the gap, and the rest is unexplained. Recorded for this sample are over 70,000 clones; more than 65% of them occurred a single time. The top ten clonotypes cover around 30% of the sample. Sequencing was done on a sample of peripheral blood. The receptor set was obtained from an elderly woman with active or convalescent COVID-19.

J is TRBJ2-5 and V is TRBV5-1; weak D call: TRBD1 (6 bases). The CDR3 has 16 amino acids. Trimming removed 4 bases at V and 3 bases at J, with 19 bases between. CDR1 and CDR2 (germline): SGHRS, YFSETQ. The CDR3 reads CASSHSLQTGKETQYF. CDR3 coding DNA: TGCGCCAGCAGCCACTCCCTCCAGACAGGAAAAGAGACCCAGTACTTC.

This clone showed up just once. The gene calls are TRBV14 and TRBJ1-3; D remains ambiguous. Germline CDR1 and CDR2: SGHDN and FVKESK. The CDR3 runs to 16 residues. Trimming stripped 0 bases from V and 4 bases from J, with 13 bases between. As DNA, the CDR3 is TGTGCCAGCAGCCAAGATCTAGCAGCGGGAGGAAACACCATATATTTT. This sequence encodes CASSQDLAAGGNTIYF.

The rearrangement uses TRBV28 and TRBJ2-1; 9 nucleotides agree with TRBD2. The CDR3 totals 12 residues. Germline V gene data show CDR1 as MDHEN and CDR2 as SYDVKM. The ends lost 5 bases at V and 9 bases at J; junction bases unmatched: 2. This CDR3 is CASSLAGSEQFF. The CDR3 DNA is TGTGCCAGCAGTCTAGCGGGGAGTGAGCAGTTCTTC.

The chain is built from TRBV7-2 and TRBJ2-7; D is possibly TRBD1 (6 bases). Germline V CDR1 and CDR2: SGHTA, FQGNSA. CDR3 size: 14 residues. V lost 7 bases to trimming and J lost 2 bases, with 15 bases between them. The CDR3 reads CASTSPGAPYEQYF. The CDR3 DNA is TGTGCCAGCACATCCCCAGGGGCCCCCTACGAGCAGTACTTC.

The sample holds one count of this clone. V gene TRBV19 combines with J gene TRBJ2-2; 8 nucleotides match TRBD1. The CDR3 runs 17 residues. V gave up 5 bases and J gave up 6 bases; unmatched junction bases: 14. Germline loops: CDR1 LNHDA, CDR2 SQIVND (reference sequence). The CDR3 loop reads CASSLSPRDRSSGELFF. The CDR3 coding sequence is TGTGCCAGTAGTCTGAGCCCCCGGGACAGGTCCTCCGGGGAGCTGTTTTTT.

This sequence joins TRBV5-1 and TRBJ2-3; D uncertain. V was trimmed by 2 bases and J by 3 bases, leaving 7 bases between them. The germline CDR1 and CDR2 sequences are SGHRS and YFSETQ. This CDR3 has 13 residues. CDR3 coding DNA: TGCGCCAGCAGCTTTCTATTAACAGATACGCAGTATTTT. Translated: CASSFLLTDTQYF.

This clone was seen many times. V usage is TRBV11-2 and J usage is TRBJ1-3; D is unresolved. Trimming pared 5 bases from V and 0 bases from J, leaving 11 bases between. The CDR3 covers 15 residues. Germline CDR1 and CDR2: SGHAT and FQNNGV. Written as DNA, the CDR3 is TGTGCCAGCAGCGTAGCTGCCAGCTCTGGAAACACCATATATTTT. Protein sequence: CASSVAASSGNTIYF.

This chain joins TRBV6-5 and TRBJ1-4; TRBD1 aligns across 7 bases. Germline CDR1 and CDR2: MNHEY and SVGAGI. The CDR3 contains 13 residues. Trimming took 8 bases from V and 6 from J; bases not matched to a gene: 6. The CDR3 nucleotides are TGTGCCAGCTCGACAGGGTGGGATGAAAAACTGTTTTTT. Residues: CASSTGWDEKLFF.

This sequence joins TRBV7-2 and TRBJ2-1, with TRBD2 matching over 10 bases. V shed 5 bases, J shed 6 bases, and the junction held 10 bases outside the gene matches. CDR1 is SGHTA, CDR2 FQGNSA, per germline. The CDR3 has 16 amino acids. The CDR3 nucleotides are TGTGCCAGCAGCCAGAGTACAGCGGGGGGGGGCAATGAGCAGTTCTTC. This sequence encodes CASSQSTAGGGNEQFF.

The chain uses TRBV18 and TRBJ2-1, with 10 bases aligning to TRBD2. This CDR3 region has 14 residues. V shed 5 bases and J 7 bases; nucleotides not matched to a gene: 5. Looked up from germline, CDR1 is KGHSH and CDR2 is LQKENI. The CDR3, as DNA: TGTGCCAGCTCAATGACTAGCGGGTCTAATGAGCAGTTCTTC. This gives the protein CASSMTSGSNEQFF.